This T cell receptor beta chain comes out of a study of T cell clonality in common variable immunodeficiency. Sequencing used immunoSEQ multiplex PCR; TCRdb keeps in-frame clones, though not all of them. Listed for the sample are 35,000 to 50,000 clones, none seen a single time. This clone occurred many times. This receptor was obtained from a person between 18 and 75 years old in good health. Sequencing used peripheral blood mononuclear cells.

CDR3 sequence: CASSLGQIYGYTF. The part of the CDR3 DNA that was read is TGTGCCAGCAGTTTGGGACAGATCTATGGC. This chain links TRBV6-2 or TRBV6-3 with TRBJ1-2; 7 bases fit TRBD1. The CDR3 end lies 3 residues beyond the end of the read and is filled in from the germline J gene. The length of the CDR3 is 13 residues. The V gene's germline CDR1 is MNHEY and CDR2 SVGEGT. Trimming took 4 bases from V and 4 from J; bases not matched to a gene: 3.